This note documents a single T cell receptor beta chain sequence. Its antigen is not identified. CDR1 and CDR2 (germline): SGHRS, YFSETQ. The CDR3 is 14 amino acids. The V end lost 1 base, the J end lost 3 bases, and 7 bases lay between the germline ends. This sample is drawn from a study of shared clonotypes between healthy human individuals. Libraries were prepared by immunoSEQ multiplex PCR; TCRdb keeps only in-frame clonotypes and omits some of them. Of around 370,000 clones listed, about 96% are singletons. Within Nashville, Tennessee resided all donors, each a Caucasian adult. Study results and limitations: Shared clonotypes: approximately 5% naive CD4, around 3.5% naive CD8, less than 2.5% memory CD4, over 0.3% memory CD8. The study found lower generation probabilities in non-shared clonotypes than in those shared by all four donors. The sampled material consisted only of blood, and tissue repertoires are likely to differ.

J is TRBJ2-2 and V is TRBV5-1; maybe TRBD1 (5 bases). The TCR was taken from a young man in good health. Sequences were obtained from memory CD8+ T cells sorted from blood. The subset is: CD45RO+ cells pooled with CCR7-negative TemRA cells. This CDR3 is CASSLTGDTGELFF. The CDR3 DNA sequence: TGCGCCAGCAGCTTGACAGGTGACACCGGGGAGCTGTTTTTT.